A single sample is the source of the 10 T cell receptor beta chains below, sequenced in a study of cytomegalovirus exposure and HLA in healthy donors. PCR amplification relied on 60 Vbeta primers (plus 13 Jbeta primers). This table comes from immunoSEQ multiplex PCR, and its TCRdb copy is limited to in-frame clones, with some not included. The table has approximately 120,000 clones, about 80% seen once. Source material: PBMCs. The receptors here all came from a woman aged 35 to 49 in good health and CMV-seropositive.

Written as DNA, the CDR3 is TGTGCCAGCAGCTTAGGCGGCGGGAGACCCTACAATGAGCAGTTCTTC. It encodes CASSLGGGRPYNEQFF. This rearrangement joins TRBV11-2 to TRBJ2-1; 7 bases are shared with TRBD2. V dropped 1 base and J dropped 2; count of bases not matched to a gene: 5. CDR3 length equals 16 residues. The germline V gene encodes CDR1 SGHAT and CDR2 FQNNGV.

The J gene is TRBJ2-7, the V gene TRBV28; 7 nucleotides align to TRBD1. The junction had 2 bases not matched to a gene; V was cut back by 2 bases and J by 1 base. Germline CDR1 and CDR2: MDHEN and SYDVKM. The CDR3 extends over 14 amino acids. The CDR3 sequence: CASSLRQGSYEQYF. The CDR3 DNA is TGTGCCAGCAGTTTAAGACAGGGTTCCTACGAGCAGTACTTC.

This clone was found a few times. The V gene is TRBV4-1, the J gene TRBJ2-1, with D possibly matching TRBD1 (7 bases). The V gene lost 0 bases and the J gene lost 4 bases, with 10 bases spanning the gap. The germline CDR1 and CDR2 sequences are MGHRA and YSYEKL. CDR3 length: 15 amino acids. CDR3 nucleotides: TGCGCCAGCAGCCAAGACAGGGGGAGGTACAATGAGCAGTTCTTC. This gives the protein CASSQDRGRYNEQFF.

The V and J genes are TRBV25-1 and TRBJ2-3; D is perhaps TRBD2 (5 bases). Germline V lookup: CDR1 MGHDK, CDR2 SYGVNS. The CDR3 contains 13 residues. V lost 2 bases and J lost 8, with 11 bases in between. In DNA form, the CDR3 reads TGTGCCAGCAGTGAAGCGGGTCCGGGTACGCAGTATTTT. It is translated as CASSEAGPGTQYF.

The chain employs TRBV7-3 and TRBJ2-5; D call uncertain. V dropped 1 base and J dropped 1 base, with 4 bases sitting between them. Germline assignment: CDR1 SGHTA and CDR2 FQGTGA. The CDR3 sequence is 13 residues long. CDR3 sequence (DNA): TGTGCCAGCAGCTTAAACAGCCAAGAGACCCAGTACTTC. Its translation is CASSLNSQETQYF.

The rearrangement joins TRBV19 to TRBJ1-2, with D perhaps TRBD1 (5 bases). V was trimmed by 5 bases and J by 7 bases, leaving 20 bases between them. The CDR3 loop spans 15 amino acids. Germline V gene data show CDR1 as LNHDA and CDR2 as SQIVND (reference sequence). The CDR3 loop reads CASSGTGLVDGGYTF. The CDR3 DNA is TGTGCCAGTAGTGGAACGGGACTCGTGGACGGTGGCTACACCTTC.

This chain connects TRBV7-8 to TRBJ1-4, with TRBD1 matching over 9 bases. This CDR3 is built from 18 residues. The trim removed 2 bases at V and 8 bases at J, leaving 15 bases unmatched. Germline V gene sequence: CDR1 SGHVS, CDR2 FQNEAQ. The CDR3 protein is CASSLHLIPGQGNEKLFF. DNA for the CDR3: TGTGCCAGCAGCTTACACCTTATTCCGGGACAGGGAAACGAAAAACTGTTTTTT.

The J gene is TRBJ2-4, the V gene TRBV19; TRBD1 agrees at 9 bases. CDR3 length: 15 residues. V was clipped by 9 bases and J by 5 bases; unmatched bases: 11. CDR1 LNHDA and CDR2 SQIVND come from the germline V gene (reference sequence). CDR3 loop: CASQEAGTGQNIQYF. CDR3 bases: TGTGCCAGCCAAGAGGCCGGGACAGGGCAAAACATTCAGTACTTC.

V usage is TRBV6-1 and J usage is TRBJ1-4; 7 bases fit TRBD1. Germline-derived CDR1 and CDR2 are MNHNS and SASEGT. The CDR3 runs to 15 residues. With V trimmed by 4 bases and J by 7 bases, 9 bases remained unmatched. CDR3 residues: CASSAPTGMGEKLFF. CDR3 DNA: TGTGCCAGCAGTGCCCCGACAGGGATGGGTGAAAAACTGTTTTTT.

The chain combines TRBV6-1 with TRBJ2-5, with D possibly TRBD2 on 6 matching bases. Trimming took off 3 bases at V and 7 bases at J, with 18 bases between the two ends. From germline, CDR1 is MNHNS and CDR2 SASEGT. The CDR3 has 15 amino acids. The CDR3 nucleotides read TGTGCCAGCAGTGATGGACTACCAAAAATGGGGACCCAGTACTTC. This encodes CASSDGLPKMGTQYF.